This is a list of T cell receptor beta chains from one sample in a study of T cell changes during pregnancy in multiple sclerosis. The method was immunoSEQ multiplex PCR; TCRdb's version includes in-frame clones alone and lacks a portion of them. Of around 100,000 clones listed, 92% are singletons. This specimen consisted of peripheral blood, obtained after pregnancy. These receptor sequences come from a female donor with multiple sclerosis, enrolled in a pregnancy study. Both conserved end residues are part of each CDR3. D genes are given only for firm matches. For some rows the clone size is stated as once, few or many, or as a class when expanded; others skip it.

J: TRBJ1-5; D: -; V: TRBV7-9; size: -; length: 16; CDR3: CASSSDPGLSNQPQHF; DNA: TGTGCCAGCAGCTCTGACCCGGGTCTGTCAAATCAGCCCCAGCATTTT
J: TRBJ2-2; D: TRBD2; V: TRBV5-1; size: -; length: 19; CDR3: CASSDLAGPSYTNTGELFF; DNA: TGCGCCAGCTCTGACCTAGCGGGACCTTCTTACACGAACACCGGGGAGCTGTTTTTT
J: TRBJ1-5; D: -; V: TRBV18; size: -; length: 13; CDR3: CASSFSLNQPQHF; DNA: TGTGCCAGCTCATTCTCCCTAAATCAGCCCCAGCATTTT
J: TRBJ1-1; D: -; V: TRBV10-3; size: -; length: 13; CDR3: CAIRKTGNTEAFF; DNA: TGTGCCATCAGGAAGACTGGCAACACTGAAGCTTTCTTT
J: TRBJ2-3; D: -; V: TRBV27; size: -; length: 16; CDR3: CASSLLGGRRPDTQYF; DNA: TGTGCCAGCAGTTTATTAGGGGGAAGGAGGCCAGATACGCAGTATTTT
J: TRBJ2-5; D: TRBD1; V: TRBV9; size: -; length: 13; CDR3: CASSQTGEETQYF; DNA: TGTGCCAGCAGTCAAACAGGGGAAGAGACCCAGTACTTC
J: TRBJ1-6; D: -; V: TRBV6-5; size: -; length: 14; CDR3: CASNSDPYNSPLHF; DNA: TGTGCCAGCAACTCCGATCCCTATAATTCACCCCTCCACTTT
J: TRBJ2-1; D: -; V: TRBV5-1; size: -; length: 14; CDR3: CASSLFDYGNEQFF; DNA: TGCGCCAGCAGCTTGTTTGACTATGGGAATGAGCAGTTCTTC
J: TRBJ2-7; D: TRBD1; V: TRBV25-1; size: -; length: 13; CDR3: CASSGTGSYEQYF; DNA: TGTGCCAGTTCCGGGACAGGGAGTTACGAGCAGTACTTC
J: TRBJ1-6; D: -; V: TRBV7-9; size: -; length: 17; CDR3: CASSLGLGGMYNSPLHF; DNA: TGTGCCAGCAGCTTAGGCCTCGGGGGAATGTATAATTCACCCCTCCACTTT
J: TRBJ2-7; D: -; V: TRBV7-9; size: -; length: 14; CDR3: CASSLGAGKHEQYF; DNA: TGTGCCAGCAGCTTAGGCGCAGGGAAGCACGAGCAGTACTTC
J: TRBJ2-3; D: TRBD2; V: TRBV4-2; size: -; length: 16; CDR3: CASSPNAGGPTDTQYF; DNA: TGTGCCAGCAGCCCAAACGCGGGAGGTCCCACAGATACGCAGTATTTT
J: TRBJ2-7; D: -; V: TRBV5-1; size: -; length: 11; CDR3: CASSGAYEQYF; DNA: TGCGCCAGCAGCGGAGCCTACGAGCAGTACTTC
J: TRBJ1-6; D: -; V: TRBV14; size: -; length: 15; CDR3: CASSQGATYNSPLHF; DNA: TGTGCCAGCAGCCAGGGGGCCACCTATAATTCACCCCTCCACTTT
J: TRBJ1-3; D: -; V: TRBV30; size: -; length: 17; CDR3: CAWSLSRQPSSGNTIYF; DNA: TGTGCCTGGAGTCTGTCCCGACAGCCTAGCTCTGGAAACACCATATATTTT
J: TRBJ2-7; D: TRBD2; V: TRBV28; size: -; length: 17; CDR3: CASTLGASGFSSYEQYF; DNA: TGTGCCAGCACCCTTGGGGCTAGCGGATTTAGCTCCTACGAGCAGTACTTC
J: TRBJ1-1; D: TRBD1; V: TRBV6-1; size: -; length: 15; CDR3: CASSVSAGGLSEAFF; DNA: TGTGCCAGCAGTGTTTCGGCAGGGGGCTTATCTGAAGCTTTCTTT
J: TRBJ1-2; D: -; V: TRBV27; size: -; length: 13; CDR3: CASSLGQGFGYTF; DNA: TGTGCCAGCAGTTTGGGGCAGGGGTTTGGCTACACCTTC
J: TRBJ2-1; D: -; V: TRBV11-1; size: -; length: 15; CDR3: CASAVRSSSYNEQFF; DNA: TGTGCCAGCGCGGTGAGATCCAGCTCCTACAATGAGCAGTTCTTC
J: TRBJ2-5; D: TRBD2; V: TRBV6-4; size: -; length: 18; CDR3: CASTMGLAGVPIQETQYF; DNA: TGTGCCAGCACTATGGGACTAGCGGGAGTCCCTATCCAAGAGACCCAGTACTTC
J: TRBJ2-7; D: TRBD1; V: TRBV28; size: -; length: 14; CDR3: CASSLRQGSNEQYF; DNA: TGTGCCAGCAGTTTGAGACAGGGATCCAACGAGCAGTACTTC
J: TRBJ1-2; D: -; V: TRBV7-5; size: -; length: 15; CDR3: CARSPTGPSHYGYTF; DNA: TGTGCCAGAAGCCCGACAGGTCCCTCCCATTATGGCTACACCTTC
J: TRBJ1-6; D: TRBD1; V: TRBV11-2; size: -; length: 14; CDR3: CASSATGENSPLHF; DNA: TGTGCCAGCAGCGCCACAGGGGAAAATTCACCCCTCCACTTT
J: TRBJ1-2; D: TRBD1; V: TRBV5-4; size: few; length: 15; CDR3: CASSLSPGQVYGYTF; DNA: TGTGCCAGCAGCTTGAGCCCCGGACAGGTCTATGGCTACACCTTC
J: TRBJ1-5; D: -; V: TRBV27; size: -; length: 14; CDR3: CASSSSGGLVAQHF; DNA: TGTGCCAGCAGTTCCTCCGGGGGGTTAGTGGCCCAGCATTTT
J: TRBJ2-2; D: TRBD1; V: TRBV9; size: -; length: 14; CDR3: CASRTGSNTGELFF; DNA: TGTGCCAGTCGGACAGGGTCCAACACCGGGGAGCTGTTTTTT
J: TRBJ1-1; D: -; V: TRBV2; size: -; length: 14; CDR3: CASSPQVPNTEAFF; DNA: TGTGCCAGCAGCCCACAGGTGCCGAACACTGAAGCTTTCTTT